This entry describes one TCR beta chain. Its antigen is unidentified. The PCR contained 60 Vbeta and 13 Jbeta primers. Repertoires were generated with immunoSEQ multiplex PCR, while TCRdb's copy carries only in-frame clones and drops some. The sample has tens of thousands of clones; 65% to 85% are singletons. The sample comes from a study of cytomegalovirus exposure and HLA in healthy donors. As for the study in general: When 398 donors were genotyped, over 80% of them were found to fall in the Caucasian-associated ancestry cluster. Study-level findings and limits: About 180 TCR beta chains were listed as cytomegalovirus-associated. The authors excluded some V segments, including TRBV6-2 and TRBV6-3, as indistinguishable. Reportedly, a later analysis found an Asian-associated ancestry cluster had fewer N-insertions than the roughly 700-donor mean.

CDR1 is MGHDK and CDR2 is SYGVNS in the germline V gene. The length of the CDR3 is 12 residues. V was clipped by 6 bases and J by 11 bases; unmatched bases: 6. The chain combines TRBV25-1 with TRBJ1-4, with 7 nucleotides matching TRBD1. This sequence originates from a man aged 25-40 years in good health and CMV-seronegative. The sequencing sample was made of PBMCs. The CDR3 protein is CASSVTGVKLFF. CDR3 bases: TGTGCCAGCAGCGTAACAGGGGTGAAACTGTTTTTT.